The 30 T cell receptor beta chains presented below share a single source sample, sequenced in a study of T cell responses to AZD1222 COVID-19 vaccine. Sequenced by immunoSEQ multiplex PCR; TCRdb stores in-frame clones only, minus some. The sample lists 100,000 or so clones; about four fifths were seen once. Sequenced material: peripheral blood, taken on day 0 of AZD1222 vaccination. The receptors here all came from an adult in good health.

V and J are TRBV7-6 and TRBJ1-1; tentatively, D is TRBD1 (5 bases). The ends were cut back, 6 bases at V and 2 bases at J, with 10 bases in the middle. The CDR3 consists of 13 residues. From germline, CDR1 is SGHVS and CDR2 FNYEAQ. The CDR3 DNA is TGTGCCAGCAGACAGGATATTAACACTGAAGCTTTCTTT. This codes for CASRQDINTEAFF.

The chain is built from TRBV5-6 and TRBJ1-2; possible D gene TRBD1, 6 bases. CDR1 and CDR2 (germline): SGHDT, YYEEEE. The CDR3 is made up of 15 amino acids. V was trimmed by 1 base and J by 2 bases, leaving 12 bases between them. The CDR3 sequence: CASSLWGAQNYGYTF. In nucleotides, the CDR3 is TGTGCCAGCAGCTTGTGGGGGGCGCAGAACTATGGCTACACCTTC.

The chain links TRBV7-9 to TRBJ2-5; D remains unclear. V lost 1 base and J 5 bases, leaving 8 bases between the germline ends. Germline values: CDR1 SEHNR, CDR2 FQNEAQ (reference sequence). The CDR3 consists of 13 residues. CDR3 in DNA: TGTGCCAGCAGCTTAGGGGCATCTGAGACCCAGTACTTC. Protein sequence: CASSLGASETQYF. The variable domain in full, with the rest retrieved from reference TRBV7-9 and TRBJ2-5, is DTGVSQNPRHKITKRGQNVTFRCDPISEHNRLYWYRQTLGQGPEFLTYFQNEAQLEKSRLLSDRFSAERPKGSFSTLEIQRTEQGDSAMYLCASSLGASETQYFGPGTRLLVL.

This clone was observed a handful of times. The chain links TRBV7-2 to TRBJ1-5, with 8 bases fitting TRBD1. The CDR3 spans 17 residues. The germline gives CDR1 SGHTA, CDR2 FQGNSA. Trimming removed 5 bases from V and 0 bases from J; junction bases left unmatched: 9. CDR3 sequence reads: CASSKQTGTGSNQPQHF. The DNA of the CDR3 is TGTGCCAGCAGCAAACAAACCGGGACAGGTAGCAATCAGCCCCAGCATTTT.

The rearrangement uses TRBV7-9 and TRBJ1-1; D is uncertain. Trimming stripped 1 base from V and 6 bases from J, with 6 bases between. Germline-derived CDR1 and CDR2 are SEHNR and FQNEAQ (reference sequence). The CDR3 has 12 residues. Here the CDR3 DNA reads TGTGCCAGCAGCTTAGTTCGGCCTGAAGCTTTCTTT. Translation gives CASSLVRPEAFF.

The chain combines TRBV5-4 with TRBJ1-2; D uncertain. Trimming pared 0 bases from V and 4 bases from J, leaving 25 bases between. The CDR3 is made up of 19 amino acids. Germline V gene data show CDR1 as SGHNT and CDR2 as YYREEE (reference sequence). CDR3 DNA sequence: TGTGCCAGCAGCTTGGTTGGAGTTGGCAGCGTAATTAATTCCTATGGCTACACCTTC. It yields the protein CASSLVGVGSVINSYGYTF.

This chain uses TRBV19 with TRBJ2-2, with TRBD2 identical over 13 bases. The CDR3 runs 18 residues. After removal of 4 bases from V and 4 bases from J, the junction contained 9 bases not matched to a gene. Germline CDR1 LNHDA, CDR2 SQIVND (reference sequence). CDR3 nucleotide sequence: TGTGCCAGTAGTACACGGACACTAGCGGGGGGGCCCACCGGGGAGCTGTTTTTT. It specifies CASSTRTLAGGPTGELFF. Variable domain in full (rest from reference TRBV19 and TRBJ2-2): DGGITQSPKYLFRKEGQNVTLSCEQNLNHDAMYWYRQDPGQGLRLIYYSQIVNDFQKGDIAEGYSVSREKKESFPLTVTSAQKNPTAFYLCASSTRTLAGGPTGELFFGEGSRLTVL.

The chain couples TRBV7-9 to TRBJ1-4, with D uncertain. In germline, CDR1 is SEHNR, CDR2 FQNEAQ (reference sequence). Trimming cost V 5 bases and J 8 bases, with 15 bases left between them. The length of the CDR3 is 14 residues. The CDR3 DNA is TGTGCCAGCAGCGGAGTAGGTAGCTACGAAAAACTGTTTTTT. Translation: CASSGVGSYEKLFF.

The chain carries TRBV7-9 and TRBJ1-6; no reliable D call. There are 14 residues in the CDR3. V lost 1 base and J lost 8, with 9 bases in between. Germline V CDR1 and CDR2: SEHNR, FQNEAQ (reference sequence). The CDR3, as DNA: TGTGCCAGCAGCTTAGTCACCCCCGATTCACCCCTCCACTTT. Amino acids: CASSLVTPDSPLHF.

The chain uses TRBV27 and TRBJ1-1; tentative D call: TRBD1 (5 bases). Germline V lookup: CDR1 MNHEY, CDR2 SMNVEV (reference sequence). V was clipped by 6 bases and J by 1 base, with 12 bases between them. The CDR3 totals 14 residues. The CDR3 here is CASRQSGGNTEAFF. CDR3 nucleotide sequence: TGTGCCAGCAGACAATCGGGGGGGAACACTGAAGCTTTCTTT.

V usage is TRBV3-1 (or the pseudogene TRBV3-2) and J usage is TRBJ1-5; the D is unclear. Trimming pared 4 bases from V and 2 bases from J, leaving 9 bases between. Germline V gives CDR1 LGHDT, CDR2 YNNKEL (reference sequence). This CDR3 comprises 14 residues. The CDR3 loop is CASSLTVGNQPQHF. CDR3 nucleotides: TGTGCCAGCAGCCTTACAGTGGGCAATCAGCCCCAGCATTTT.

This chain links TRBV6-2 or TRBV6-3 with TRBJ2-1, with D unresolved. V was trimmed by 2 bases and J by 0 bases, leaving 11 bases between them. The CDR3 spans 16 residues. Germline CDR1 and CDR2: MNHEY and SVGEGT. The CDR3 DNA reads TGTGCCAGCAGTTACGGCTACCAAATCTCCTACAATGAGCAGTTCTTC. The encoded protein is CASSYGYQISYNEQFF.

This clone has only one observation. This chain joins TRBV12-3 or TRBV12-4 and TRBJ1-2; D is ambiguous. The CDR3 totals 12 residues. V lost 7 bases and J lost 3, with 9 bases in between. For the CDR3, the DNA is TGTGCCAGCACCTATAGGGACTATGGCTACACCTTC. Translating gives CASTYRDYGYTF.

The V call is TRBV30, the J call TRBJ1-2, with D possibly matching TRBD1 (5 bases). The CDR3 contains 14 residues. V was pared by 0 bases and J by 7 bases, with 15 bases between. In germline, CDR1 is GTSNPN, CDR2 SVGIG (reference sequence). This chain's CDR3 is CAWSVSRSGGGYTF. Here the CDR3 DNA reads TGTGCCTGGAGTGTTAGCCGGTCTGGGGGTGGCTACACCTTC.

The chain employs TRBV19 and TRBJ1-2; D is unclear. Between the trimmed V and J ends, which lost 8 bases and 4 bases, there was a span of 20 bases. CDR1 is LNHDA, CDR2 SQIVND, per germline (reference sequence). CDR3 length equals 15 residues. The CDR3 coding sequence is TGTGCCAGTGAACATGTGGACGCCGGACCCTATGGCTACACCTTC. This encodes CASEHVDAGPYGYTF.

V gene TRBV4-3 combines with J gene TRBJ1-2; tentative D call: TRBD1 (5 bases). The CDR3 consists of 14 residues. V dropped 0 bases and J dropped 9 bases, with 14 bases sitting between them. Germline V CDR1 and CDR2: LGHNA, YSLEER. CDR3 sequence (DNA): TGCGCCAGCAGCCAAGAAATGGCAGGGAGAAGCTACACCTTC. Translation gives CASSQEMAGRSYTF.

This CDR3 is CASSRSQPWSSYNSPLHF. The CDR3 DNA sequence: TGCGCCAGCAGCCGCTCGCAACCATGGAGCTCCTATAATTCACCCCTCCACTTT. The chain has TRBV4-1 and TRBJ1-6; D remains unclear. V was clipped by 4 bases and J by 0 bases, with 16 bases between them. This CDR3 is built from 18 residues. Germline lookup yields CDR1 MGHRA and CDR2 YSYEKL.

The V call is TRBV18, the J call TRBJ1-5, with TRBD1 matching 11 bases. The V segment lost 3 bases and the J segment 3 bases; nucleotides outside the gene matches: 4. In germline, CDR1 is KGHSH, CDR2 LQKENI. This CDR3 region has 16 residues. The CDR3 here is CASSPDRGLINQPQHF. In nucleotides, the CDR3 is TGTGCCAGCTCACCGGACAGGGGGCTAATCAATCAGCCCCAGCATTTT.

The J gene is TRBJ2-3, the V gene TRBV6-4; 9 positions agree with TRBD2. CDR3 size: 11 residues. V trimming: 9 bases; J trimming: 8 bases; junction bases outside the gene matches: 3. Per the germline V gene, CDR1 is MRHNA and CDR2 is SNTAGT. The CDR3 sequence: CASGAGGTQYF. DNA of the CDR3: TGTGCCAGTGGAGCGGGGGGTACGCAGTATTTT.

The rearrangement links TRBV12-5 to TRBJ2-7, with D possibly TRBD2 on 6 matching bases. The V end was cut by 5 bases, the J end by 4 bases, with 15 bases between. Germline V gene lookup returns CDR1 LGHNT and CDR2 FRNRAP. The CDR3 has 14 residues. Here the CDR3 DNA reads TGTGCTAGTGGTCTAGGGGTTGGAGGGTACGAGCAGTACTTC. Its translation: CASGLGVGGYEQYF.

This chain joins TRBV18 and TRBJ1-2; D may be TRBD1 (5 bases). The germline V gene has CDR1 KGHSH and CDR2 LQKENI. The CDR3 is 12 amino acids. V lost 2 bases, J lost 5 bases, and 6 bases lay in between. In DNA, the CDR3 is TGTGCCAGCTCACCAGGGGGTTATGGCTACACCTTC. Encoded protein: CASSPGGYGYTF.

A few counts support this clone. The genes are TRBV6-4 and TRBJ2-5, with a tentative D call TRBD1 (5 bases). The CDR3 is made up of 13 amino acids. Looked up from germline, CDR1 is MRHNA and CDR2 is SNTAGT. V lost 0 bases, J lost 11 bases, and 13 bases lay in between. The CDR3 region is CASSDSERGIQYF. The CDR3 nucleotides are TGTGCCAGCAGTGACTCTGAAAGGGGCATACAGTACTTC.

J is TRBJ2-5 and V is TRBV5-4; 9 bases line up with TRBD2. Germline trimming cut 4 bases from V and 1 base from J; bases unmatched to any gene: 8. The CDR3 covers 16 residues. Per germline, CDR1 SGHNT and CDR2 YYREEE (reference sequence). CDR3 sequence reads: CASSTSSGGLQETQYF. Here the CDR3 DNA reads TGTGCCAGCAGCACGAGTAGCGGGGGACTCCAAGAGACCCAGTACTTC.

The chain employs TRBV4-3 and TRBJ1-2; no clear D gene. CDR1 is LGHNA and CDR2 is YSLEER in the germline V gene. Trimming shortened V by 3 bases and J by 5 bases, and 25 bases separated the two germline ends. The CDR3 has 18 amino acids. The CDR3 reads CASSQEPPGFLRRYGYTF. The CDR3 nucleotides are TGCGCCAGCAGCCAGGAGCCACCGGGGTTTTTGAGGCGGTATGGCTACACCTTC.

The chain combines TRBV19 with TRBJ2-7; no clear D. This CDR3 comprises 13 residues. The germline V gene encodes CDR1 LNHDA and CDR2 SQIVND (reference sequence). Trimming took off 1 base at V and 3 bases at J, with 7 bases between the two ends. Here the CDR3 reads CASSIGSSYEQYF. CDR3 nucleotides: TGTGCCAGTAGTATAGGCAGTAGCTACGAGCAGTACTTC.

This chain connects TRBV9 to TRBJ2-1; TRBD1 aligns across 7 bases. The CDR3 spans 14 residues. Germline assignment: CDR1 SGDLS and CDR2 YYNGEE. V trimming: 3 bases; J trimming: 1 base; junction bases outside the gene matches: 1. The CDR3 DNA follows: TGTGCCAGCAGCGGGGGACAGTCCTACAATGAGCAGTTCTTC. This gives the protein CASSGGQSYNEQFF.

The rearrangement joins TRBV5-4 to TRBJ1-2, with unresolved D. Germline V lookup: CDR1 SGHNT, CDR2 YYREEE (reference sequence). There are 12 residues in the CDR3. V was pared by 0 bases and J by 5 bases, with 5 bases between. The CDR3 DNA is TGTGCCAGCAGCTTGGAGGGTTATGGCTACACCTTC. As protein: CASSLEGYGYTF.

The chain recombines TRBV14 with TRBJ2-5; D is possibly TRBD1 or TRBD2 (6 bases each). Trimming shortened V by 4 bases and J by 1 base, and 16 bases separated the two germline ends. This CDR3 comprises 16 residues. Germline V gene data show CDR1 as SGHDN and CDR2 as FVKESK. The CDR3 loop reads CASSPRRGVVQETQYF. The DNA of the CDR3 is TGTGCCAGCAGCCCCCGGAGGGGGGTGGTCCAAGAGACCCAGTACTTC.

This clone has a single count. The genes are TRBV27 and TRBJ2-7; D is tentatively TRBD1 or TRBD2 (6 bases each). The V and J ends lost 5 bases and 5 bases respectively, with 16 bases between them. This CDR3 comprises 14 residues. Germline CDR1 and CDR2: MNHEY and SMNVEV (reference sequence). The CDR3 sequence: CASSLTRGADEQYF. The DNA for the CDR3 is TGTGCCAGCAGTCTCACGAGGGGGGCGGACGAGCAGTACTTC.

This clone was observed a handful of times. J is TRBJ1-6 and V is TRBV3-1 (or the pseudogene TRBV3-2); TRBD1 matches 9 bases. The CDR3 totals 15 residues. CDR1 is LGHDT and CDR2 is YNNKEL in the germline V gene (reference sequence). Losses at the gene ends were 2 bases for V and 7 bases for J; bases not matched to a gene: 3. The CDR3 loop reads CASSQQGQGNSPLHF. The CDR3 DNA follows: TGTGCCAGCAGCCAACAGGGACAGGGAAATTCACCCCTCCACTTT.